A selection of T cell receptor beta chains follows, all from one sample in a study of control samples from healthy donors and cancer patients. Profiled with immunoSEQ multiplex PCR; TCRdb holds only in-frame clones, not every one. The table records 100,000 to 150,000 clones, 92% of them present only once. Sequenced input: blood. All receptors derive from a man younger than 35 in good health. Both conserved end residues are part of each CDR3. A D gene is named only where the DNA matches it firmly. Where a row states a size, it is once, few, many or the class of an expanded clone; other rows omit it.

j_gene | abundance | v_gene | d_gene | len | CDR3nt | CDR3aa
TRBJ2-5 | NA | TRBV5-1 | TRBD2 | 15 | TGCGCCAGCAGCCCCCCCCCGGGGGGTCCTGAGACCCAGTACTTC | CASSPPPGGPETQYF
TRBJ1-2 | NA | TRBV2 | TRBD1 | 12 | TGTGCCAGCAGGGGGGACAGCAACGGCTACACCTTC | CASRGDSNGYTF
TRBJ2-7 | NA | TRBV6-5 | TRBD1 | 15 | TGTGCCAGCAGTCGACAGGGGATATGGTCCTACGAGCAGTACTTC | CASSRQGIWSYEQYF
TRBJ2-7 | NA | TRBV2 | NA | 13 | TGTGCCAGCAGGTTTCGTAACTCCTACGAGCAGTACTTC | CASRFRNSYEQYF
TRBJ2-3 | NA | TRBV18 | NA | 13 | TGTGCCAGCTCACCCCCTGATTCGGATACGCAGTATTTT | CASSPPDSDTQYF
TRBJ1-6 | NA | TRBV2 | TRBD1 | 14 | TGTGCCAGCAGTGGGGACAGGTATAATTCACCCCTCCACTTT | CASSGDRYNSPLHF
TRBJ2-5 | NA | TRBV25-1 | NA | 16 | TGTGCCAGCAGTGAAGGGTCTTTTGCAGAAAGAGAGACCCAGTACTTC | CASSEGSFAERETQYF
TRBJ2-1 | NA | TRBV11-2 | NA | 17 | TGTGCCAGCAGCCCAATACCCAACTATTCTGGTTACAATGAGCAGTTCTTC | CASSPIPNYSGYNEQFF
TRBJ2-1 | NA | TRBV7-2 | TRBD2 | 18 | TGTGCCAGCAGCTTAGACCTACTAGCGGGGGCCTCCTACAATGAGCAGTTCTTC | CASSLDLLAGASYNEQFF
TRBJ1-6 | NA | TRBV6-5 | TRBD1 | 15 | TGTGCCAGCAGCCGGACAGGGGCGAATAATTCACCCCTCCACTTT | CASSRTGANNSPLHF
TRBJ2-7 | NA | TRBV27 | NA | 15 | TGTGCCAGCAGTCTTCACGGCCAGGGCACCTACGAGCAGTACTTC | CASSLHGQGTYEQYF
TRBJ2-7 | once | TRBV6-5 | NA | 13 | TGTGCCAGCAGTTACAGGGTCTCCTACGAGCAGTACTTC | CASSYRVSYEQYF
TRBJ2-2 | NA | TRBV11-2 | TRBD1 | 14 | TGTGCCAGCAGCCGGGACAGGGCCATGGGGGAGCTGTTTTTT | CASSRDRAMGELFF
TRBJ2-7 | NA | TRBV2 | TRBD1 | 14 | TGTGCCAGCAGTACGGGACAGGGTGTCCACGAGCAGTACTTC | CASSTGQGVHEQYF
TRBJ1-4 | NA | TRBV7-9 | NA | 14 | TGTGCCAGCAGCTTCAGGAGCCAGGCACTAAAACTGTTTTTT | CASSFRSQALKLFF
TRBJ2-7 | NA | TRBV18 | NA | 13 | TGTGCCAGCTCACGCGGGGGCCCCTTCGAGCAGTACTTC | CASSRGGPFEQYF
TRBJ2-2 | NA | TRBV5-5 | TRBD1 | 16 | TGTGCCAGCAGCTTACCGGGACAGGGGGCAATCAGGGAGCTGTTTTTT | CASSLPGQGAIRELFF
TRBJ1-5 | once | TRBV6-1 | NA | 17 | TGTGCCAGCAGTGAAGGTTATGGGCTCCTTGGCAATCAGCCCCAGCATTTT | CASSEGYGLLGNQPQHF
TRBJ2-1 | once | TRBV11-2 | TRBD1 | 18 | TGTGCCAGCAGCTTGCGCCTGGACAGGGTCCTCGGATACAATGAGCAGTTCTTC | CASSLRLDRVLGYNEQFF
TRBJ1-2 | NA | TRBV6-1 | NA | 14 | TGTGCCAGCAGTGAATTAGAAGCGCCCCATGGCTACACCTTC | CASSELEAPHGYTF
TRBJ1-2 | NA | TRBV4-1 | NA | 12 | TGCGCCAGCAGCCAAGCGAACTATGGCTACACCTTC | CASSQANYGYTF
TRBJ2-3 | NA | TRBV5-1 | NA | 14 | TGCGCCAGCAGACCGGGGCCTGCCACAGATACGCAGTATTTT | CASRPGPATDTQYF
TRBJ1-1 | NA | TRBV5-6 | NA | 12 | TGTGCCAGCAGCAGAGACCGCCGACAGGCTTTCTTT | CASSRDRRQAFF
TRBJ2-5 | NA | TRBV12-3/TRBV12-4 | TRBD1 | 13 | TGTGCCAGCAGTCACAGGGGAGAAGAGACCCAGTACTTC | CASSHRGEETQYF
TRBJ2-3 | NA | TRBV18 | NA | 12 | TGTGCCAGCTCCTCGGGGGTAGATACGCAGTATTTT | CASSSGVDTQYF
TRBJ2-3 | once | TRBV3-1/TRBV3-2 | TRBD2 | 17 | TGTGCCAGCAGCCAAGCCGGGGGGTGGGGAGGCACAGATACGCAGTATTTT | CASSQAGGWGGTDTQYF
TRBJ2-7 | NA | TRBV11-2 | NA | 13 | TGTGCCAGCAGCTTGTCATTTCGCTACGAGCAGTACTTC | CASSLSFRYEQYF
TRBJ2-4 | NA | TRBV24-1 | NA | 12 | TGTGCCACCAGTGATTTGAGGGGAGTTCAGTACTTC | CATSDLRGVQYF
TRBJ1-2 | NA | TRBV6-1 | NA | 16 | TGTGCCAGCAGTGAAGAATGGACAAGACTCTACTATGGCTACACCTTC | CASSEEWTRLYYGYTF
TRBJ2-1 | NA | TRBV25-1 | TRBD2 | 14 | TGTGCCAGCAGTGAAGGCGGGAGTTTCAATGAGCAGTTCTTC | CASSEGGSFNEQFF
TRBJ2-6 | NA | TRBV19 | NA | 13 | TGTGCCAGTAGTTTACAGGAAGTTAGCGTCCTGACTTTC | CASSLQEVSVLTF
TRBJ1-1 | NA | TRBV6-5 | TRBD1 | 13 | TGTGCCAGCAGTCGGTACAGGGGGCGAGGAGCTTTCTTT | CASSRYRGRGAFF